The entry below gives a single TCR beta chain sequence along with its context. Its antigen is as yet unknown. Profiled with immunoSEQ multiplex PCR; TCRdb holds only in-frame clones, not every one. This table holds about 82,000 clones, roughly 87% found once. This sample is drawn from a study of siplizumab effects on memory and regulatory T cells. Findings and limits, study-wide: Memory cells seemed less diverse than naive T cells, which also seemed major contributors to the alloresponse. No functional test confirmed suppression by proliferating siplizumab-culture Tregs.

CDR1 and CDR2 from the germline V gene are MGHDK and SYGVNS. The CDR3 is 13 residues long. V lost 3 bases to trimming and J lost 9 bases, with 12 bases between them. The chain joins TRBV25-1 to TRBJ2-1, with D maybe TRBD2 (7 bases). The sample taken for sequencing was Tregs sorted from blood. The sequence was collected from a human donor in good health. The CDR3, as DNA: TGTGCCAGCAGTGATCAGGGGAGGGGTGAGCAGTTCTTC. Protein: CASSDQGRGEQFF.